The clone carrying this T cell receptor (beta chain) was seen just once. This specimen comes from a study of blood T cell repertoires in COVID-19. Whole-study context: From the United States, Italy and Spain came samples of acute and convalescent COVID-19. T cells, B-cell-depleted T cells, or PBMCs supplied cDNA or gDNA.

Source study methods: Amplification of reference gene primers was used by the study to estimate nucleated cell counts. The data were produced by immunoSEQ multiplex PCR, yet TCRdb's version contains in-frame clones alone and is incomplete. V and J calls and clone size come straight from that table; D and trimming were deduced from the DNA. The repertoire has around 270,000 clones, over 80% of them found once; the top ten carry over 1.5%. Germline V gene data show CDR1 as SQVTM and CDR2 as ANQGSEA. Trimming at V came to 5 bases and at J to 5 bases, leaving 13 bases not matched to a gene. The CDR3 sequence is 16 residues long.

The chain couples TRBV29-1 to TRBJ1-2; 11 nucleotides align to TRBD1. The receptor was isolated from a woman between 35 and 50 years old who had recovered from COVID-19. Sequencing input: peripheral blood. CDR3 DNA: TGCAGCGTTTCTGGGACAGGGGGGAATAAGGGGTATGGCTACACCTTC. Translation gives CSVSGTGGNKGYGYTF.